This is a list of T cell receptor beta chains from one sample in a study of beta chain features in type 1 diabetes. Produced via immunoSEQ multiplex PCR; TCRdb's table is partial and in-frame only. The sample yields 330,000 or so clones, around 20% seen once. Sequencing input: naive CD4+ T cells from blood. The receptors come from a woman younger than 30 in good health. CDR3s include the opening cysteine and the closing phenylalanine or tryptophan. The order of the fields is V gene, J gene, CDR3 protein.

v_call: TRBV6-1
j_call: TRBJ2-7
cdr3_aa: CASSEASYEQYF

v_call: TRBV6-6
j_call: TRBJ2-7
cdr3_aa: CASNGQSSYEQYF

v_call: TRBV7-2
j_call: TRBJ1-2
cdr3_aa: CASRPNRTRNYGYTF

v_call: TRBV5-6
j_call: TRBJ2-1
cdr3_aa: CASSFGRGEHNEQFF

v_call: TRBV30
j_call: TRBJ1-2
cdr3_aa: CAWSVQAGVNGGYTF

v_call: TRBV5-6
j_call: TRBJ1-2
cdr3_aa: CASSRDRNYGYTF

v_call: TRBV4-3
j_call: TRBJ1-1
cdr3_aa: CASSQAGNSNTEAFF

v_call: TRBV19
j_call: TRBJ1-5
cdr3_aa: CASSRGGGQPQHF

v_call: TRBV5-1
j_call: TRBJ2-5
cdr3_aa: CASSLTRLETQYF

v_call: TRBV19
j_call: TRBJ1-2
cdr3_aa: CASSDRPYGYTF

v_call: TRBV5-1
j_call: TRBJ1-1
cdr3_aa: CASSLVAGANTEAFF

v_call: TRBV18
j_call: TRBJ2-6
cdr3_aa: CASSLEAGQGASGANVLTF

v_call: TRBV7-2
j_call: TRBJ2-7
cdr3_aa: CASTQGTGTYEQYF

v_call: TRBV4-3
j_call: TRBJ2-7
cdr3_aa: CASSQAGQGIYEQYF

v_call: TRBV20-1
j_call: TRBJ1-2
cdr3_aa: CSAQTWHGYTF

v_call: TRBV4-1
j_call: TRBJ2-1
cdr3_aa: CASSQPDRGPYNEQFF

v_call: TRBV7-2
j_call: TRBJ2-2
cdr3_aa: CASSPRGGGGNTGELFF

v_call: TRBV9
j_call: TRBJ2-3
cdr3_aa: CASSVRTSSTDTQYF

v_call: TRBV6-5
j_call: TRBJ1-1
cdr3_aa: CASSWQGVQTEAFF

v_call: TRBV5-1
j_call: TRBJ1-1
cdr3_aa: CASSSLQGRTEAFF

v_call: TRBV7-9
j_call: TRBJ2-1
cdr3_aa: CASSLRPQGPSYNEQFF

v_call: TRBV30
j_call: TRBJ2-7
cdr3_aa: CAWRNRGYEQYF

v_call: TRBV18
j_call: TRBJ2-7
cdr3_aa: CASSPRTGGTGGYEQYF

v_call: TRBV7-9
j_call: TRBJ2-7
cdr3_aa: CASSLRRQGGSYEQYF

v_call: TRBV9
j_call: TRBJ2-3
cdr3_aa: CASSVGVGPTDTQYF

v_call: TRBV7-2
j_call: TRBJ2-1
cdr3_aa: CASSLPPWRGLYNEQFF

v_call: TRBV15
j_call: TRBJ2-7
cdr3_aa: CATSTTEYLSSYEQYF

v_call: TRBV30
j_call: TRBJ2-3
cdr3_aa: CAWTRDTQYF

v_call: TRBV9
j_call: TRBJ2-1
cdr3_aa: CASSRTGREQFF

v_call: TRBV15
j_call: TRBJ2-4
cdr3_aa: CATSSWGGQAKNIQYF

v_call: TRBV10-3
j_call: TRBJ1-1
cdr3_aa: CAISESGQFEAFF

v_call: TRBV18
j_call: TRBJ2-7
cdr3_aa: CASSSGQGISYEQYF

v_call: TRBV28
j_call: TRBJ1-2
cdr3_aa: CASTGQVYGYTF

v_call: TRBV7-9
j_call: TRBJ2-3
cdr3_aa: CASSRTGYTDTQYF

v_call: TRBV29-1
j_call: TRBJ1-4
cdr3_aa: CSVANRDRNEKLFF

v_call: TRBV6-1
j_call: TRBJ2-1
cdr3_aa: CASSSGFSRNEQFF

v_call: TRBV4-1
j_call: TRBJ1-2
cdr3_aa: CASSQGDRANYGYTF

v_call: TRBV4-2
j_call: TRBJ1-2
cdr3_aa: CASSSPSKSDYGYTF

v_call: TRBV7-8
j_call: TRBJ1-2
cdr3_aa: CASTPRGANGYTF

v_call: TRBV4-2
j_call: TRBJ1-6
cdr3_aa: CASSQFTGVNSPLHF

v_call: TRBV30
j_call: TRBJ2-1
cdr3_aa: CAWSVGLAGVDEQFF

v_call: TRBV6-5
j_call: TRBJ2-3
cdr3_aa: CASRGADTQYF

v_call: TRBV2
j_call: TRBJ2-5
cdr3_aa: CASSGRTSDQETQYF

v_call: TRBV5-6
j_call: TRBJ1-1
cdr3_aa: CASSFLDGINTEAFF